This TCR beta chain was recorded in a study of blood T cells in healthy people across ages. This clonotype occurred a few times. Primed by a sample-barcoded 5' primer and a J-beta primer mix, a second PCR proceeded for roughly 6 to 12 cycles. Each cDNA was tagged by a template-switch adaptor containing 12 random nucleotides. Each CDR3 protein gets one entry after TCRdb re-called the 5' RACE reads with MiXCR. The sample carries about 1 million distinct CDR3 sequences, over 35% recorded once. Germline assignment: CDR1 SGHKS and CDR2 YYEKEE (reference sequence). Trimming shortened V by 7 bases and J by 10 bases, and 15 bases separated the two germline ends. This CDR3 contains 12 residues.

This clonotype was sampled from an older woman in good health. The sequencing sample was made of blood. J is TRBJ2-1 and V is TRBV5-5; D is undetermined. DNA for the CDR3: TGTGCCAGCGGCCCTAGTCCGGTCGAGCAGTTCTTC. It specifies CASGPSPVEQFF.